This TCR beta chain was identified in a study of blood T cell repertoires in COVID-19. Overall study context: Samples representing acute and convalescent COVID-19 were sourced from the United States, Italy and Spain.

The germline gives CDR1 LNHDA, CDR2 SQIVND (reference sequence). The V gene end was trimmed by 5 bases and the J gene end by 3 bases; junction bases not matched to a gene: 6. The CDR3 is 15 residues long. The repertoire was sequenced with immunoSEQ multiplex PCR; TCRdb's copy has only in-frame clones and lacks some. The sample contains 150,000 to 200,000 clones, about 90% of which appear only once. The source is a man aged 60-69 years with active or convalescent COVID-19. The sequencing input was peripheral blood. The genes are TRBV19 and TRBJ1-2, with 10 bases fitting TRBD1. CDR3 sequence: CASSPRTGGDYGYTF. Written as DNA, the CDR3 is TGTGCCAGTAGTCCCCGGACAGGGGGAGACTATGGCTACACCTTC. The full variable domain, rest sourced from reference TRBV19 and TRBJ1-2, is DGGITQSPKYLFRKEGQNVTLSCEQNLNHDAMYWYRQDPGQGLRLIYYSQIVNDFQKGDIAEGYSVSREKKESFPLTVTSAQKNPTAFYLCASSPRTGGDYGYTFGSGTRLTVV.